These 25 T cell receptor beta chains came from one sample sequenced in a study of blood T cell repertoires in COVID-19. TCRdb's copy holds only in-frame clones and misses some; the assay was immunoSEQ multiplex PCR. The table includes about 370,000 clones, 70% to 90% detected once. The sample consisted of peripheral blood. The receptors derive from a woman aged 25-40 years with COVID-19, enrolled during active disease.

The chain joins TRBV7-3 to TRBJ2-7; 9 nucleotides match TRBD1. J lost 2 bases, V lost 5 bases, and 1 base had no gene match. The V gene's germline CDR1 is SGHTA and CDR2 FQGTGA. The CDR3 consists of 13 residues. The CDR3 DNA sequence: TGTGCCAGCAGCCGGACAGGGGCCTACGAGCAGTACTTC. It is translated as CASSRTGAYEQYF.

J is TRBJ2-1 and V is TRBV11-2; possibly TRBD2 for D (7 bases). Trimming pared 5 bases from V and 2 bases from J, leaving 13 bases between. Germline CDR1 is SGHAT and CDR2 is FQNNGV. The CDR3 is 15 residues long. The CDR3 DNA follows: TGTGCCAGCAGCAAGGGGGGGACCACCTACAATGAGCAGTTCTTC. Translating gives CASSKGGTTYNEQFF.

The DNA of the CDR3 is TGTGCCAGTAGCCTTCCAGGTCCACTCTACGAGCAGTACTTC. This gives the protein CASSLPGPLYEQYF. The chain recombines TRBV19 with TRBJ2-7; the D is unclear. V was pared by 6 bases and J by 3 bases, with 15 bases between. CDR1 is LNHDA and CDR2 is SQIVND in the germline V gene (reference sequence). This CDR3 region has 14 residues.

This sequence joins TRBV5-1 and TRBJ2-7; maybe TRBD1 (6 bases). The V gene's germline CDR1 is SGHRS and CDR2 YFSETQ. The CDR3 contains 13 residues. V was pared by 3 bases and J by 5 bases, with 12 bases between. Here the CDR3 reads CASSWNRENEQYF. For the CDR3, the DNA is TGCGCCAGCAGCTGGAACAGGGAAAACGAGCAGTACTTC.

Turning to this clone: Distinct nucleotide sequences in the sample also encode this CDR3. The CDR3 region has the DNA TGTGCCAGCAGTCCGGGACAGGAGATCTATGGCTACACCTTC. It is translated as CASSPGQEIYGYTF. V usage is TRBV28 and J usage is TRBJ1-2, with TRBD1 matching 8 bases. Germline CDR1 MDHEN, CDR2 SYDVKM. This CDR3 comprises 14 residues. The ends lost 5 bases at V and 4 bases at J; junction bases unmatched: 6.

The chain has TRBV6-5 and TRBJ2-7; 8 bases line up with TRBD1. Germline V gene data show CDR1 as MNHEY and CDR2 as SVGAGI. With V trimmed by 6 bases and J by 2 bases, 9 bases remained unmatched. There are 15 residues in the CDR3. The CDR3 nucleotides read TGTGCCAGCAGATACAGGGGGACAGGAGCCTACGAGCAGTACTTC. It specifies CASRYRGTGAYEQYF.

The chain's CDR3 is CASVLPAGNTEAFF. The CDR3 DNA follows: TGTGCCAGCGTCCTCCCAGCGGGGAACACTGAAGCTTTCTTT. This chain uses TRBV28 with TRBJ1-1; D uncertain. Trimming removed 8 bases from V and 1 base from J, with 14 bases in between. The CDR3 consists of 14 residues. In germline, CDR1 is MDHEN, CDR2 SYDVKM.

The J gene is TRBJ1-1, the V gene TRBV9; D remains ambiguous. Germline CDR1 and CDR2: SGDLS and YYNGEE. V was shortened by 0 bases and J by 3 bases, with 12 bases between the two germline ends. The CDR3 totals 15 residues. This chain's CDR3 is CASSVESVRYTEAFF. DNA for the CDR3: TGTGCCAGCAGCGTAGAATCCGTCAGGTACACTGAAGCTTTCTTT.

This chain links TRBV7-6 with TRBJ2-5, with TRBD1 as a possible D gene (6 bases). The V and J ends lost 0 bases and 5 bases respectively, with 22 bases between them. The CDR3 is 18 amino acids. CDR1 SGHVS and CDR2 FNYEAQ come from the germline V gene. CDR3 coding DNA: TGTGCCAGCAGCTTAGCCAAGCAGCGGACAGTATCTGAGGAGACCCAGTACTTC. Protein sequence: CASSLAKQRTVSEETQYF.

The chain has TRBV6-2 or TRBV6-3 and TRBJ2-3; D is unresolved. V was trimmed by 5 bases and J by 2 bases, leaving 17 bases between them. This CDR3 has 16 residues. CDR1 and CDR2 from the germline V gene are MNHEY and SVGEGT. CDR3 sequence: CASSNEYGQDTDTQYF. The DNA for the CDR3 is TGTGCCAGCAGTAACGAGTATGGCCAGGACACAGATACGCAGTATTTT.

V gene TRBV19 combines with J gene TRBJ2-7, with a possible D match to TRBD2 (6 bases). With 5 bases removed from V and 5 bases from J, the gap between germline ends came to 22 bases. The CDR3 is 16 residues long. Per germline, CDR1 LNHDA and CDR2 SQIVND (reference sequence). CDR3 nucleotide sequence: TGTGCCAGTAGTCTCGGGACTTTCCTCCCCCGCCACGAGCAGTACTTC. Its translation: CASSLGTFLPRHEQYF.

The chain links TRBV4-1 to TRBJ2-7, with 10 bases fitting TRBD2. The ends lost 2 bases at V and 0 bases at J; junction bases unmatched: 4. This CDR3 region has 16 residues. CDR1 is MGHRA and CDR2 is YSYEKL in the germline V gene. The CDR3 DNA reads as TGCGCCAGCAGCCAATCTAGCGGGAGTTTCTCCTACGAGCAGTACTTC. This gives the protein CASSQSSGSFSYEQYF.

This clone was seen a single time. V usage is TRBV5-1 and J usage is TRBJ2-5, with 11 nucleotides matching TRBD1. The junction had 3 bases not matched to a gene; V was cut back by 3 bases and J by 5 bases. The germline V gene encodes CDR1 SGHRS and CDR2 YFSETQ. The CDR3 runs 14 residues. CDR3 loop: CASSSGTGGETQYF. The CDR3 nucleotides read TGCGCCAGCAGCTCCGGGACAGGGGGGGAGACCCAGTACTTC.

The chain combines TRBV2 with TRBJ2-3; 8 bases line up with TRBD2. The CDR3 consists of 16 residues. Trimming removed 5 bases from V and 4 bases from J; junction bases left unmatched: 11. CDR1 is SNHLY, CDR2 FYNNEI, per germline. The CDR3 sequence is CASSPGTSTGADTQYF. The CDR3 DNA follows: TGTGCCAGCAGTCCCGGGACTAGTACAGGCGCAGATACGCAGTATTTT. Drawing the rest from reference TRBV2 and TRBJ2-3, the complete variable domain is EPEVTQTPSHQVTQMGQEVILRCVPISNHLYFYWYRQILGQKVEFLVSFYNNEISEKSEIFDDQFSVERPDGSNFTLKIRSTKLEDSAMYFCASSPGTSTGADTQYFGPGTRLTVL.

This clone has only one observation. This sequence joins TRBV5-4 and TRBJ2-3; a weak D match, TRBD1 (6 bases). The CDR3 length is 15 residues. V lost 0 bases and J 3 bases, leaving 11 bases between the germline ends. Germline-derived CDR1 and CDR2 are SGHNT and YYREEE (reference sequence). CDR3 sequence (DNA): TGTGCCAGCAGCTTGGAGGGGGTGCGGACAGATACGCAGTATTTT. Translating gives CASSLEGVRTDTQYF.

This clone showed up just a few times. CDR3 in amino acids: CASSYSPSSGNTIYF. The CDR3 DNA reads TGTGCCAGCAGCTACTCGCCGAGCTCTGGAAACACCATATATTTT. V and J are TRBV7-2 and TRBJ1-3; D not certain. CDR1 is SGHTA, CDR2 FQGNSA, per germline. The CDR3 runs to 15 residues. Trimming took off 4 bases at V and 0 bases at J, with 10 bases between the two ends.

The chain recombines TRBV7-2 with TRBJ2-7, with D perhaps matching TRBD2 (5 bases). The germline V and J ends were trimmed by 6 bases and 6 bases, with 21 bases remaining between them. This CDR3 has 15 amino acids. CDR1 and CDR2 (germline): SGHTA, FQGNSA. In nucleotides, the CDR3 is TGTGCCAGCAGGGTCCGGGGTGGAGTAGTGGGCGAGCAGTACTTC. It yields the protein CASRVRGGVVGEQYF. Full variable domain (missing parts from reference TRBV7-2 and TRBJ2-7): GAGVSQSPSNKVTEKGKDVELRCDPISGHTALYWYRQSLGQGLEFLIYFQGNSAPDKSGLPSDRFSAERTGGSVSTLTIQRTQQEDSAVYLCASRVRGGVVGEQYFGPGTRLTVT.

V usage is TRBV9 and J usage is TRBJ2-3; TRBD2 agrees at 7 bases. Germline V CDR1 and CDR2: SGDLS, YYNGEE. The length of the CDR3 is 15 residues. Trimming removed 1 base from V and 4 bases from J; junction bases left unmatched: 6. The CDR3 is CASSVNSGGADTQYF. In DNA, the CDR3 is TGTGCCAGCAGCGTAAATTCTGGGGGGGCAGATACGCAGTATTTT.

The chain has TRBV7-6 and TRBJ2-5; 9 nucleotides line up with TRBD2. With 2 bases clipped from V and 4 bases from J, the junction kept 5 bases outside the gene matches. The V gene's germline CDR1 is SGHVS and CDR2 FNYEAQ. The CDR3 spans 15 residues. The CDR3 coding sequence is TGTGCCAGCAGCTTACGGCGGGAGGGCCCAGAGACCCAGTACTTC. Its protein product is CASSLRREGPETQYF.

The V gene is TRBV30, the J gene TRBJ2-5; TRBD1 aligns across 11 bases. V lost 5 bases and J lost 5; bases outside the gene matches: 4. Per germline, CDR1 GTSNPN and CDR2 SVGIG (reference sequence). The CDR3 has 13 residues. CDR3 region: CAWRTGGKETQYF. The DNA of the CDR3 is TGTGCCTGGCGGACAGGGGGCAAGGAGACCCAGTACTTC.

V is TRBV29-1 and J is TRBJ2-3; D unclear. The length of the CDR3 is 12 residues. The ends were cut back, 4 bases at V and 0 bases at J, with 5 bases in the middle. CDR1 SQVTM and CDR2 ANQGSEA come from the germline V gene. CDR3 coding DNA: TGCAGCGTTGCCCCAAGCACAGATACGCAGTATTTT. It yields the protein CSVAPSTDTQYF.

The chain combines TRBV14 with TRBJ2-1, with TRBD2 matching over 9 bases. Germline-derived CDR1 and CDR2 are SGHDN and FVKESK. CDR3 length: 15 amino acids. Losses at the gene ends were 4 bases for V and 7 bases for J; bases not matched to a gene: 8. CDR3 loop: CASSLIAGVGNEQFF. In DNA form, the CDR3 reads TGTGCCAGCAGCCTGATAGCGGGAGTGGGGAATGAGCAGTTCTTC.

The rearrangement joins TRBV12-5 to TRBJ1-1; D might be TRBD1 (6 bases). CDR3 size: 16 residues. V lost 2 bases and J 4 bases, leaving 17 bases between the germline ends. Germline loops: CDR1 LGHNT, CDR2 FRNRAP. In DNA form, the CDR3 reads TGTGCTAGTGGTTTGACTGAAACAGGGTATGGCACTGAAGCTTTCTTT. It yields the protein CASGLTETGYGTEAFF.

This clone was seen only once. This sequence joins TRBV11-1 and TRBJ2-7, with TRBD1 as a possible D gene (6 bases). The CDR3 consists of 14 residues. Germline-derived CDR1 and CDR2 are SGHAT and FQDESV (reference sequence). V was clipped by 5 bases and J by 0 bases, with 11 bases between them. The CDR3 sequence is CASSRTADSYEQYF. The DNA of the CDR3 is TGTGCCAGCAGCAGGACAGCAGACTCCTACGAGCAGTACTTC.

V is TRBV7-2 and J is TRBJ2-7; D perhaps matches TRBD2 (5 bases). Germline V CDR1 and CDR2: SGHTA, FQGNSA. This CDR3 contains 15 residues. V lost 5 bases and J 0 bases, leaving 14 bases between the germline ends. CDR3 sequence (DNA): TGTGCCAGCAGCCGCCGAGGAGCGGTCTCCTACGAGCAGTACTTC. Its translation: CASSRRGAVSYEQYF.